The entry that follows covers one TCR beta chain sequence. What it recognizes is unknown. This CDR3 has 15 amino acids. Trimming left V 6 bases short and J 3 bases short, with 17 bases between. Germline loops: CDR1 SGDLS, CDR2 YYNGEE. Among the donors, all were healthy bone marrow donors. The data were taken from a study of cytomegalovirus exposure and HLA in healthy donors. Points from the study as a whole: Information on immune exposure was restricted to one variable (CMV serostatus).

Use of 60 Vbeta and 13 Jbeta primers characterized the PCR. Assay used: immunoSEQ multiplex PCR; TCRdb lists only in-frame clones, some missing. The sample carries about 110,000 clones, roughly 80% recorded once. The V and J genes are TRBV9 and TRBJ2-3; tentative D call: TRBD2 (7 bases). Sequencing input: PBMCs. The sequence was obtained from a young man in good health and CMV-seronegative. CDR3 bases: TGTGCCAGCACCGAGGGGGGCGGGAGAACAGATACGCAGTATTTT. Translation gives CASTEGGGRTDTQYF.